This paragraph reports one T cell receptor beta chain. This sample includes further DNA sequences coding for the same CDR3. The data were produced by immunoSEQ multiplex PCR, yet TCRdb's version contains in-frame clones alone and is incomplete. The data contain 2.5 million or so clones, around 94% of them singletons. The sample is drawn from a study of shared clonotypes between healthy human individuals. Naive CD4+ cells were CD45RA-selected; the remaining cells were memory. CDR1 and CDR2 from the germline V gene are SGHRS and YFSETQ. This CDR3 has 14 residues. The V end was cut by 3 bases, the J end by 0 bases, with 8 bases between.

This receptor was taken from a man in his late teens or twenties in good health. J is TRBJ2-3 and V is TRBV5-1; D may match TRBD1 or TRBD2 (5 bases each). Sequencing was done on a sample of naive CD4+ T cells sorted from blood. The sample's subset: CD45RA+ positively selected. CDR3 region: CASSSGDSTDTQYF. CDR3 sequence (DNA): TGCGCCAGCAGCTCCGGGGACAGCACAGATACGCAGTATTTT. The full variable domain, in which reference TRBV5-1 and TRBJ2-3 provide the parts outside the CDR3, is KAGVTQTPRYLIKTRGQQVTLSCSPISGHRSVSWYQQTPGQGLQFLFEYFSETQRNKGNFPGRFSGRQFSNSRSEMNVSTLELGDSALYLCASSSGDSTDTQYFGPGTRLTVL.